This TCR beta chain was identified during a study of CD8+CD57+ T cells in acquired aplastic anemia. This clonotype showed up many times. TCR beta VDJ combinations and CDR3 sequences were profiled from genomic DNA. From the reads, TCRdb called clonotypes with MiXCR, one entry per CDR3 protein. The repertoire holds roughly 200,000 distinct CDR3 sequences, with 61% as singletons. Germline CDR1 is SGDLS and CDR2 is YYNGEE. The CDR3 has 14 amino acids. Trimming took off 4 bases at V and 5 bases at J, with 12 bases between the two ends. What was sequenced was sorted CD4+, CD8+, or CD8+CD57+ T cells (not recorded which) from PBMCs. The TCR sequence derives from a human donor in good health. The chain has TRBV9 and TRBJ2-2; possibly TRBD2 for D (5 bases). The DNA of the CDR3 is TGTGCCAGCAGCCCCCGGACGGGAACCGGGGAGCTGTTTTTT. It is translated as CASSPRTGTGELFF.